This TCR beta chain is from a study of cytomegalovirus exposure and HLA in healthy donors. 13 Jbeta primers and 60 Vbeta primers were used for the PCR. Repertoires were generated with immunoSEQ multiplex PCR, while TCRdb's copy carries only in-frame clones and drops some. Here the sample spans over 200,000 clones, approximately 81% being singletons. Whole-study findings and limits: Associated with cytomegalovirus, according to the listing, were about 160 TCR beta chains. An analysis that came later showed most CMV-associated TCR beta chains appearing HLA-restricted. Researchers reported that a few CMV-associated chains were confirmed in vitro as CMV antigen-specific.

For this clone: Its antigen is unidentified.

Deletions cut 3 bases from V and 3 bases from J, with 9 bases between. CDR1 is MNHEY and CDR2 is SMNVEV in the germline V gene (reference sequence). This CDR3 is 13 amino acids long. This chain links TRBV27 with TRBJ2-7; no firm D call. The receptor comes from a human donor in good health. Sequencing was done on a sample of PBMCs. The CDR3 loop reads CASSFGQNYEQYF. In DNA form, the CDR3 reads TGTGCCAGCAGTTTTGGGCAGAACTACGAGCAGTACTTC.